Listed below are T cell receptor beta chains from one sample, sequenced in a study of T cell responses to AZD1222 COVID-19 vaccine. Repertoires were generated with immunoSEQ multiplex PCR, while TCRdb's copy carries only in-frame clones and drops some. The table records 65,000 to 75,000 clones, about 85% of them present only once. Sample: peripheral blood, taken on day 0 of AZD1222 vaccination. These receptors were taken from an adult in good health. The CDR3 runs from the conserved cysteine through the conserved F or W. The D gene is left open where the match is weak. Rows give clone size only sometimes, using once, few, many, or a class for an expanded clone.

cdr3_nt: TGTGCCAGCAGCACCTACGGGGCGGCTCAGCCCCAGCATTTT; cdr3_aa: CASSTYGAAQPQHF; v_call: TRBV5-6; j_call: TRBJ1-5; d_call: -; clone_size: -
cdr3_nt: TGTGCCAGCTCACCACCCATTTCCCTCAATGAAAAACTGTTTTTT; cdr3_aa: CASSPPISLNEKLFF; v_call: TRBV18; j_call: TRBJ1-4; d_call: -; clone_size: once
cdr3_nt: TGTGCCAGCAGTATTGGGCCTAGGAATTCACCCCTCCACTTT; cdr3_aa: CASSIGPRNSPLHF; v_call: TRBV2; j_call: TRBJ1-6; d_call: -; clone_size: -
cdr3_nt: TGTGCCAGCAGCGCTCGCACCGGCGACGTTCGGTACGAGCAGTACTTC; cdr3_aa: CASSARTGDVRYEQYF; v_call: TRBV7-9; j_call: TRBJ2-7; d_call: -; clone_size: -
cdr3_nt: TGTGCCAGCAGTTTATACGGACAAGGCAATCAGCCCCAGCATTTT; cdr3_aa: CASSLYGQGNQPQHF; v_call: TRBV28; j_call: TRBJ1-5; d_call: -; clone_size: -
cdr3_nt: TGTGCCAGCACCTTCTCAGTCAGGGGGACTGAAGCTTTCTTT; cdr3_aa: CASTFSVRGTEAFF; v_call: TRBV7-2; j_call: TRBJ1-1; d_call: TRBD1; clone_size: -
cdr3_nt: TGTGCCAGCAGCTTGGCCTGGCAGGGGCGCACTGAAGCTTTCTTT; cdr3_aa: CASSLAWQGRTEAFF; v_call: TRBV5-8; j_call: TRBJ1-1; d_call: -; clone_size: -
cdr3_nt: TGTGCCAGTAGTTCGACAACCACAGATACGCAGTATTTT; cdr3_aa: CASSSTTTDTQYF; v_call: TRBV19; j_call: TRBJ2-3; d_call: -; clone_size: -
cdr3_nt: TGTGCCAGTACCCCCCGCCAGGGGAACACTGAAGCTTTCTTT; cdr3_aa: CASTPRQGNTEAFF; v_call: TRBV19; j_call: TRBJ1-1; d_call: -; clone_size: once
cdr3_nt: TGTGCCAGCAGTTACGGGACTTTAACCTACGAGCAGTACTTC; cdr3_aa: CASSYGTLTYEQYF; v_call: TRBV6-2/TRBV6-3; j_call: TRBJ2-7; d_call: -; clone_size: few
cdr3_nt: TGTGCCAGCAGCTTACGAGAGTTGGCGGGGGAGCAGTACTTC; cdr3_aa: CASSLRELAGEQYF; v_call: TRBV11-1; j_call: TRBJ2-7; d_call: -; clone_size: -
cdr3_nt: TGTGCCAGCAGCCAACCACAGGGATCCGCGGGTAAGCCCCAGCATTTT; cdr3_aa: CASSQPQGSAGKPQHF; v_call: TRBV28; j_call: TRBJ1-5; d_call: -; clone_size: -
cdr3_nt: TGCAGTGCTAGTAGTGGCAGGGTAAATTCACCCCTCCACTTT; cdr3_aa: CSASSGRVNSPLHF; v_call: TRBV20-1; j_call: TRBJ1-6; d_call: -; clone_size: few
cdr3_nt: TGTGCCAGCAGTTACTCGATCCAGGGGAACACTGAAGCTTTCTTT; cdr3_aa: CASSYSIQGNTEAFF; v_call: TRBV6-5; j_call: TRBJ1-1; d_call: -; clone_size: -
cdr3_nt: TGTGCCAGCAGTTCCTCGACAGGGGAGGTCTACAATGAGCAGTTCTTC; cdr3_aa: CASSSSTGEVYNEQFF; v_call: TRBV6-5; j_call: TRBJ2-1; d_call: TRBD1; clone_size: -
cdr3_nt: TGTGCCAGCAGCTCCCGGGACACCAATTCACCCCTCCACTTT; cdr3_aa: CASSSRDTNSPLHF; v_call: TRBV7-8; j_call: TRBJ1-6; d_call: -; clone_size: -
cdr3_nt: TGTGCCAGCAGCTCCGGACTAGCGGGAGATACGCAGTATTTT; cdr3_aa: CASSSGLAGDTQYF; v_call: TRBV7-6; j_call: TRBJ2-3; d_call: TRBD2; clone_size: few
cdr3_nt: TGTGCCAGCAGCCTAGACAATTATGGCTACACCTTC; cdr3_aa: CASSLDNYGYTF; v_call: TRBV7-9; j_call: TRBJ1-2; d_call: -; clone_size: -
cdr3_nt: TGTGCCAGCACCCAAGGCGGGGGCACTGAAGCTTTCTTT; cdr3_aa: CASTQGGGTEAFF; v_call: TRBV6-5; j_call: TRBJ1-1; d_call: -; clone_size: -
cdr3_nt: TGCAGTGCTAGTCCCGGGCAGGGCAGGGGGCTGAGCAATCAGCCCCAGCATTTT; cdr3_aa: CSASPGQGRGLSNQPQHF; v_call: TRBV20-1; j_call: TRBJ1-5; d_call: TRBD1; clone_size: -
cdr3_nt: TGCGCCAGCAGCCGAAGGGCCATGGCGAACACTGAAGCTTTCTTT; cdr3_aa: CASSRRAMANTEAFF; v_call: TRBV4-3; j_call: TRBJ1-1; d_call: -; clone_size: -
cdr3_nt: TGTGCCAGCAGTCCCGGTGTCCCCGGTTGGGTCCTCACAGATACGCAGTATTTT; cdr3_aa: CASSPGVPGWVLTDTQYF; v_call: TRBV27; j_call: TRBJ2-3; d_call: -; clone_size: once
cdr3_nt: TGCGCCAGCAGCCAAGAGGAGGGGAACACTGAAGCTTTCTTT; cdr3_aa: CASSQEEGNTEAFF; v_call: TRBV4-3; j_call: TRBJ1-1; d_call: -; clone_size: -
cdr3_nt: TGTGCCAGCAGCGGGGACAGGGCGAAGCCCCAGCATTTT; cdr3_aa: CASSGDRAKPQHF; v_call: TRBV7-2; j_call: TRBJ1-5; d_call: TRBD1; clone_size: few
cdr3_nt: TGTGCCAGCAGCCAAGATGGAGGTCGGGACGGGGCCTCTGACGAGCAGTACTTC; cdr3_aa: CASSQDGGRDGASDEQYF; v_call: TRBV4-2; j_call: TRBJ2-7; d_call: -; clone_size: -
cdr3_nt: TGTGCCAGCAGCTTAGGGGCCTTGAACACTGAAGCTTTCTTT; cdr3_aa: CASSLGALNTEAFF; v_call: TRBV11-3; j_call: TRBJ1-1; d_call: -; clone_size: -
cdr3_nt: TGCGCCAGCAGCCAAGAAGGGCAACATTACTATGGCTACACCTTC; cdr3_aa: CASSQEGQHYYGYTF; v_call: TRBV4-1; j_call: TRBJ1-2; d_call: -; clone_size: -
cdr3_nt: TGTGCCAGTAGTATAGGGGACGGATTTTTCTACGAGCAGTACTTC; cdr3_aa: CASSIGDGFFYEQYF; v_call: TRBV19; j_call: TRBJ2-7; d_call: -; clone_size: -
cdr3_nt: TGTGCCAGCAGCTTACTAGCGTTGAACACTGAAGCTTTCTTT; cdr3_aa: CASSLLALNTEAFF; v_call: TRBV7-8; j_call: TRBJ1-1; d_call: -; clone_size: -
cdr3_nt: TGTGCCACCAGCTCTTATGGGGCAGACTACGAGCAGTACTTC; cdr3_aa: CATSSYGADYEQYF; v_call: TRBV15; j_call: TRBJ2-7; d_call: -; clone_size: -
cdr3_nt: TGTGCCAGCAGCATGGGACTAGCGGGCCCTGAGACCCAGTACTTC; cdr3_aa: CASSMGLAGPETQYF; v_call: TRBV6-2/TRBV6-3; j_call: TRBJ2-5; d_call: TRBD2; clone_size: -
cdr3_nt: TGTGCCACAGGTCGGGGGGCCAACACTGAAGCTTTCTTT; cdr3_aa: CATGRGANTEAFF; v_call: TRBV2; j_call: TRBJ1-1; d_call: -; clone_size: -
cdr3_nt: TGTGCCAGCAGTTTGTGGGACAGGGGGCGTGAGACCCAGTACTTC; cdr3_aa: CASSLWDRGRETQYF; v_call: TRBV27; j_call: TRBJ2-5; d_call: TRBD1; clone_size: -
cdr3_nt: TGTGCCAGCAGCGAGACAGGGGAGGGCAACTATGGCTACACCTTC; cdr3_aa: CASSETGEGNYGYTF; v_call: TRBV9; j_call: TRBJ1-2; d_call: TRBD1; clone_size: once
cdr3_nt: TGTGCCAGCAGTTTAAGTAGGAGGGGACCAGCTAACTATGGCTACACCTTC; cdr3_aa: CASSLSRRGPANYGYTF; v_call: TRBV28; j_call: TRBJ1-2; d_call: -; clone_size: few
cdr3_nt: TGCGCCAGCAGCCAAGACGAGATACCCAATGGCTACACCTTC; cdr3_aa: CASSQDEIPNGYTF; v_call: TRBV4-3; j_call: TRBJ1-2; d_call: -; clone_size: -
cdr3_nt: TGTGCCAGCAGCTTGGATGGTGGTCTTAGCACAGATACGCAGTATTTT; cdr3_aa: CASSLDGGLSTDTQYF; v_call: TRBV5-8; j_call: TRBJ2-3; d_call: -; clone_size: -
cdr3_nt: TGTGCCAGCAGCCCTAGGGGCGGATATAATTCACCCCTCCACTTT; cdr3_aa: CASSPRGGYNSPLHF; v_call: TRBV7-6; j_call: TRBJ1-6; d_call: -; clone_size: few
cdr3_nt: TGCAGCGTTGAAGCTTATCCTAGCGGGGTTCATTCAGATACGCAGTATTTT; cdr3_aa: CSVEAYPSGVHSDTQYF; v_call: TRBV29-1; j_call: TRBJ2-3; d_call: TRBD2; clone_size: -
cdr3_nt: TGTGCCAGCAATAACCGGGACAGTACAATTTCACCCCTCCACTTT; cdr3_aa: CASNNRDSTISPLHF; v_call: TRBV6-5; j_call: TRBJ1-6; d_call: TRBD1; clone_size: -
cdr3_nt: TGTGCCAGCAGCTTGCCGGGACGGGTCTACGAGCAGTACTTC; cdr3_aa: CASSLPGRVYEQYF; v_call: TRBV7-2; j_call: TRBJ2-7; d_call: -; clone_size: -
cdr3_nt: TGTGCCACCAGCAGACTGCGCCTAGTCGGTAGCGAGCAGTACTTC; cdr3_aa: CATSRLRLVGSEQYF; v_call: TRBV15; j_call: TRBJ2-7; d_call: -; clone_size: few
cdr3_nt: TGTGCCAGCGGATCCGCGGGCGGACAGGGTGGCTACGAGCAGTACTTC; cdr3_aa: CASGSAGGQGGYEQYF; v_call: TRBV27; j_call: TRBJ2-7; d_call: TRBD1; clone_size: -
cdr3_nt: TGTGCCAGCAGCTCGGAGTGGGGTAATGAAAAACTGTTTTTT; cdr3_aa: CASSSEWGNEKLFF; v_call: TRBV14; j_call: TRBJ1-4; d_call: -; clone_size: -